These 3 T cell receptor beta chains were all obtained from the same sample, sequenced in a study of cytomegalovirus exposure and HLA in healthy donors. 60 Vbeta and 13 Jbeta primers were used in PCR. Method: immunoSEQ multiplex PCR; TCRdb's copy keeps in-frame clones and lacks some. Of under 150,000 clones in the sample, approximately 80% were seen once. Sequenced sample: PBMCs. The source is a woman between 18 and 30 years old in good health and CMV-seronegative.

V usage is TRBV28 and J usage is TRBJ2-7, with D uncertain. Germline V gene lookup returns CDR1 MDHEN and CDR2 SYDVKM. The CDR3 is made up of 14 amino acids. Trimming took 4 bases from V and 2 from J, leaving 12 bases between them. CDR3 protein: CASSSASPPYEQYF. The CDR3 nucleotides are TGTGCCAGCAGTTCTGCGTCTCCCCCCTACGAGCAGTACTTC.

To note about this clone: Other DNA sequences within the sample encode an identical CDR3. The gene calls are TRBV6-5 and TRBJ2-1, with 8 bases identical to TRBD1. Germline assignment: CDR1 MNHEY and CDR2 SVGAGI. J gave up 8 bases and V 0 bases, and 9 bases lay outside the gene matches. The CDR3 is made up of 16 amino acids. The CDR3 region is CASSYSYGQGIDEQFF. Here the CDR3 DNA reads TGTGCCAGCAGTTACTCGTACGGACAGGGTATTGATGAGCAGTTCTTC.

This chain links TRBV6-6 with TRBJ1-4; 7 bases match TRBD1. With V trimmed by 6 bases and J by 7 bases, 11 bases remained unmatched. CDR1 and CDR2 (germline): MNHNY, SVGAGI (reference sequence). The CDR3 has 15 amino acids. The CDR3 loop is CASRGRGGGPEKLFF. The CDR3 DNA is TGTGCCAGCAGAGGACGCGGAGGGGGCCCTGAAAAACTGTTTTTT.